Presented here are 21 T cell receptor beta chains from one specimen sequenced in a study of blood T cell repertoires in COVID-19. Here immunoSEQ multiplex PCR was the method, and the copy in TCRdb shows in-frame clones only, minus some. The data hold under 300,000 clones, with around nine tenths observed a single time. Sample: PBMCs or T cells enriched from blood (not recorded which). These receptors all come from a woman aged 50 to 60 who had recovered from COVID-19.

CDR3 sequence (DNA): TGTGCCAGCAGCACCCGGGACAGGGGGGAAAAACTGTTTTTT. Its protein is CASSTRDRGEKLFF. The V gene is TRBV5-4, the J gene TRBJ1-4; 11 nucleotides agree with TRBD1. The CDR3 contains 14 residues. Trimming cost V 4 bases and J 8 bases; bases outside gene matches: 4. The V gene's germline CDR1 is SGHNT and CDR2 YYREEE (reference sequence).

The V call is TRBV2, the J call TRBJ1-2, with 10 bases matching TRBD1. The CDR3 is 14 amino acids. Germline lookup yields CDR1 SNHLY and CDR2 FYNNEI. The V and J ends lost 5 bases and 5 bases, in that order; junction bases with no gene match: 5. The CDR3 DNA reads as TGTGCCAGCAGTTGGGACAGGGGCGGGTATGGCTACACCTTC. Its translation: CASSWDRGGYGYTF.

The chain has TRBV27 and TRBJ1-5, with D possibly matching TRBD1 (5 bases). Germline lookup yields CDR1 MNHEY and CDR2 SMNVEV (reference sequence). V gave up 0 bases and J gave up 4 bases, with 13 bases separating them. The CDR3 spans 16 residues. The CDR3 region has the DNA TGTGCCAGCAGTTTATCGGTCCAGGGAGGAAATCAGCCCCAGCATTTT. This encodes CASSLSVQGGNQPQHF.

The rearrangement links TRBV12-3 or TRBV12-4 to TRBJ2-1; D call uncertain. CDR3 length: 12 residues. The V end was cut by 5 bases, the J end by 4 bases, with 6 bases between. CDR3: CASSTLYNEQFF. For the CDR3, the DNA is TGTGCCAGCAGTACCCTATACAATGAGCAGTTCTTC.

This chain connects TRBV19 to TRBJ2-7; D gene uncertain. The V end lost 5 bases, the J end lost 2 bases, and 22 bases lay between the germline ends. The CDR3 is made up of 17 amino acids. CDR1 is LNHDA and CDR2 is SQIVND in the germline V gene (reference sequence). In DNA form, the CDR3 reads TGTGCCAGTAGTCCACTCCCAGGCCAAACCGCTACCTACGAGCAGTACTTC. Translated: CASSPLPGQTATYEQYF. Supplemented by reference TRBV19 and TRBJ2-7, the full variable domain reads DGGITQSPKYLFRKEGQNVTLSCEQNLNHDAMYWYRQDPGQGLRLIYYSQIVNDFQKGDIAEGYSVSREKKESFPLTVTSAQKNPTAFYLCASSPLPGQTATYEQYFGPGTRLTVT.

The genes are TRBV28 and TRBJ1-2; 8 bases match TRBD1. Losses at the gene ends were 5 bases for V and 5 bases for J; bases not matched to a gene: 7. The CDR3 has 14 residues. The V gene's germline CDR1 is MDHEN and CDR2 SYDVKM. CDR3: CASSRTGQEYGYTF. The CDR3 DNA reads TGTGCCAGCAGTCGCACGGGACAGGAGTATGGCTACACCTTC.

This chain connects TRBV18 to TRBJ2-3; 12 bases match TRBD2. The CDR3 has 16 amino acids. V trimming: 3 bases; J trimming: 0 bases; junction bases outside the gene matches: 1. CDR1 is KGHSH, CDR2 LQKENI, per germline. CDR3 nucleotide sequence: TGTGCCAGCTCACCCGGGACTAGCGGGAGCACAGATACGCAGTATTTT. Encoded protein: CASSPGTSGSTDTQYF.

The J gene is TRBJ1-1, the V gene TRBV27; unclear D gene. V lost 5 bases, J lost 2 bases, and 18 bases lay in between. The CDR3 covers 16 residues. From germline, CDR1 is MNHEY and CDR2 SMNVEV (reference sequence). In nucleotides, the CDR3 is TGTGCCAGCAGTCCTTCCACGGGGTCTACTAACACTGAAGCTTTCTTT. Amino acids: CASSPSTGSTNTEAFF.

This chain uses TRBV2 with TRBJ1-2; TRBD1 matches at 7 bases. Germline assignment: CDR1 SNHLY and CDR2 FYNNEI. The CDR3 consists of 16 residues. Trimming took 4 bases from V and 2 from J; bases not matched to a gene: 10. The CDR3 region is CASSGWKQGLNYGYTF. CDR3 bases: TGTGCCAGCAGTGGGTGGAAACAGGGGTTAAACTATGGCTACACCTTC.

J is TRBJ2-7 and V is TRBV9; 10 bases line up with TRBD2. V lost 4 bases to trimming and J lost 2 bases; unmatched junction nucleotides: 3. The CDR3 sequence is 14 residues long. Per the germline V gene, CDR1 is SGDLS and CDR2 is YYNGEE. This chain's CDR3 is CASSRTSGTYEQYF. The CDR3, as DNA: TGTGCCAGCAGCCGGACTAGCGGAACCTACGAGCAGTACTTC.

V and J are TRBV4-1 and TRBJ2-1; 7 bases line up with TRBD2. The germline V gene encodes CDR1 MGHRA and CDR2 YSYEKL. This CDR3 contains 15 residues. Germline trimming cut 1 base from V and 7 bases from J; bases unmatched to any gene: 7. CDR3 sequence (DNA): TGCGCCAGCAGCCAAGTACGTCTAGCGGAAAATGAGCAGTTCTTC. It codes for CASSQVRLAENEQFF.

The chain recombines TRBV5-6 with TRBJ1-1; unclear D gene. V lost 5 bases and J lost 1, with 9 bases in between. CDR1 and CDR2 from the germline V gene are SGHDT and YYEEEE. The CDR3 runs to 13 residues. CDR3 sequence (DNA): TGTGCCAGCAGTGACTATCGGAACACTGAAGCTTTCTTT. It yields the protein CASSDYRNTEAFF. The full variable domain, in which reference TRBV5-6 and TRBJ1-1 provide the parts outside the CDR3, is DAGVTQSPTHLIKTRGQQVTLRCSPKSGHDTVSWYQQALGQGPQFIFQYYEEEERQRGNFPDRFSGHQFPNYSSELNVNALLLGDSALYLCASSDYRNTEAFFGQGTRLTVV.

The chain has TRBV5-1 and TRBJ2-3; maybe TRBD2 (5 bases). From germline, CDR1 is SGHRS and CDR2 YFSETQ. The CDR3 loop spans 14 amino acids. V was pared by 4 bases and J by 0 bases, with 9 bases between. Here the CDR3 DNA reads TGCGCCAGCAGCGGGAGTTTGAGCACAGATACGCAGTATTTT. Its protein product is CASSGSLSTDTQYF.

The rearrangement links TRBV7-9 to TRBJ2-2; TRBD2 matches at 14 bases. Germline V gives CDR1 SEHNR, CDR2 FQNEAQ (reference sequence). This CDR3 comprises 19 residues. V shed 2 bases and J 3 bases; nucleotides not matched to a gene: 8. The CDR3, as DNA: TGTGCCAGCAGCTTATTTCAGGGACTAGCGGGAGATTACACCGGGGAGCTGTTTTTT. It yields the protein CASSLFQGLAGDYTGELFF.

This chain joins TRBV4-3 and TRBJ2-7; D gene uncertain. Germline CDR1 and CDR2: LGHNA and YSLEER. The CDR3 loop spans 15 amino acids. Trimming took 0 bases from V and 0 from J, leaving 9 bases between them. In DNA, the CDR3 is TGCGCCAGCAGCCAAGATTTGTCGTTCTCCTACGAGCAGTACTTC. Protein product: CASSQDLSFSYEQYF.

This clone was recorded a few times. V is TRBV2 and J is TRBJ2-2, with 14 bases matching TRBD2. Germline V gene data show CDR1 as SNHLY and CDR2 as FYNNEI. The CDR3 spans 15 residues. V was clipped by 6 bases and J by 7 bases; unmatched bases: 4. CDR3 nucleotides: TGTGCCAGCAGCGGGACTAGCGGGAGTGTCGGGGAGCTGTTTTTT. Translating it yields CASSGTSGSVGELFF. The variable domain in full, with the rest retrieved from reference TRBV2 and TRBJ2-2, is EPEVTQTPSHQVTQMGQEVILRCVPISNHLYFYWYRQILGQKVEFLVSFYNNEISEKSEIFDDQFSVERPDGSNFTLKIRSTKLEDSAMYFCASSGTSGSVGELFFGEGSRLTVL.

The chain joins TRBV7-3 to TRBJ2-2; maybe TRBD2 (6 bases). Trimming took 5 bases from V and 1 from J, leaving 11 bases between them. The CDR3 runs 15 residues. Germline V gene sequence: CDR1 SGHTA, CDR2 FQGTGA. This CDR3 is CASSVVSGNTGELFF. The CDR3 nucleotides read TGTGCCAGCAGCGTCGTTAGCGGGAACACCGGGGAGCTGTTTTTT.

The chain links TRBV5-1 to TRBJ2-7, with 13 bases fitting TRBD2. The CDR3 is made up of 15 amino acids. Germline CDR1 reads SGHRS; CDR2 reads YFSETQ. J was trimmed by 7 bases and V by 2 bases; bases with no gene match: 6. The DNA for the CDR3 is TGCGCCAGCAGCTTAGGGACTAGCGGGGAAATAGAGCAGTACTTC. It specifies CASSLGTSGEIEQYF.

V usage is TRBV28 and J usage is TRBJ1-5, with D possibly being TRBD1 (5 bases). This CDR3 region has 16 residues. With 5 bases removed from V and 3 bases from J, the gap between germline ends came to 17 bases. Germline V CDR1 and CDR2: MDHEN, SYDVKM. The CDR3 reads CASSRMEGRVNQPQHF. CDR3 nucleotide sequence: TGTGCCAGCAGTCGAATGGAGGGGAGGGTCAATCAGCCCCAGCATTTT.

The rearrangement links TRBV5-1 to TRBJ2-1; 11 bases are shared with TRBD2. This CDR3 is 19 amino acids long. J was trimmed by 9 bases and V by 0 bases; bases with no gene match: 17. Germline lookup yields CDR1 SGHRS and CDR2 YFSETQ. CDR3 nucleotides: TGCGCCAGCAGCTTGGTCCAACTAGCGGGAGTCTTGTCTCATAGTGAGCAGTTCTTC. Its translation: CASSLVQLAGVLSHSEQFF.

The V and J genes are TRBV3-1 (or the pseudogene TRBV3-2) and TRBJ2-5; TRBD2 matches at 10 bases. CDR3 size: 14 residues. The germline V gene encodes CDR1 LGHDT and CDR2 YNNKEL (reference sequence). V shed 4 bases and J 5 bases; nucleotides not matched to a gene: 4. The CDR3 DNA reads TGTGCCAGCAGCCGCCTAGCGGGAGTCGAGACCCAGTACTTC. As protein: CASSRLAGVETQYF.